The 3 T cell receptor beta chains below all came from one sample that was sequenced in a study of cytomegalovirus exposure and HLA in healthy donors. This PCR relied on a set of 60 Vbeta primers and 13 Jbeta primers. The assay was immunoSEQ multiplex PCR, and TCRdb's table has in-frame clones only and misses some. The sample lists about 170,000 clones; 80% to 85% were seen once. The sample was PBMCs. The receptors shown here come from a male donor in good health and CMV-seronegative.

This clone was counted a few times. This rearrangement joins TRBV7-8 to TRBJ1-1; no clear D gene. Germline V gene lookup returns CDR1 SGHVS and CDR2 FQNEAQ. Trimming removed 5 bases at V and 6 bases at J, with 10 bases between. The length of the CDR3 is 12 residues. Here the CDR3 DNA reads TGTGCCAGCAGCCTACAACTATCTGAAGCTTTCTTT. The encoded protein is CASSLQLSEAFF.

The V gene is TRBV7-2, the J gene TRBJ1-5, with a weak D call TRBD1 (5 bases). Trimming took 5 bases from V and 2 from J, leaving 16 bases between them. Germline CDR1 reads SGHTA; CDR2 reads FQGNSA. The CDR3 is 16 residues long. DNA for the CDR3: TGTGCCAGCAGCCTAGGGGCGGCGGGGGGCAATCAGCCCCAGCATTTT. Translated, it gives CASSLGAAGGNQPQHF. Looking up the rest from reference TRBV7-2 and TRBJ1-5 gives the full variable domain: GAGVSQSPSNKVTEKGKDVELRCDPISGHTALYWYRQSLGQGLEFLIYFQGNSAPDKSGLPSDRFSAERTGGSVSTLTIQRTQQEDSAVYLCASSLGAAGGNQPQHFGDGTRLSIL.

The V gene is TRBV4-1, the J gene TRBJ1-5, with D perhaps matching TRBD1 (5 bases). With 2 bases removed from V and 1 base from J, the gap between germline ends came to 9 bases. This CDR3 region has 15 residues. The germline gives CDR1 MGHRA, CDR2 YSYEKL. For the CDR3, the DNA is TGCGCCAGCAGCCAATTCACAGGCAGCAATCAGCCCCAGCATTTT. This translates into CASSQFTGSNQPQHF.